This TCR beta chain was sequenced for a study of OX40 agonist ivuxolimab in advanced cancers. On this clone: Its antigen is not known.

The study, taken as a whole, reports: Antigen specificity was not determined for the expanded peripheral T cells. CD4+ and CD8+ blood T cells expanded clonally by week 6 at 0.1 to 3.0 mg/kg.

Germline V lookup: CDR1 LGHNA, CDR2 YNFKEQ. The CDR3 consists of 15 residues. V lost 3 bases and J lost 5; bases outside the gene matches: 5. Sequenced by immunoSEQ multiplex PCR; TCRdb stores in-frame clones only, minus some. In the table there are fewer than 95,000 clones, approximately 85% of which are singletons. V gene TRBV4-2 combines with J gene TRBJ1-2, with 11 bases aligning to TRBD1. The sequence was collected from an adult with an advanced solid tumor such as melanoma, head and neck, liver or kidney cancer. The material was CD4+ or CD8+ T cells sorted from blood, obtained in a trial of the OX40 agonist ivuxolimab. DNA for the CDR3: TGTGCCAGCAGCCAGGGACAGGGGGATGATTATGGCTACACCTTC. Protein product: CASSQGQGDDYGYTF.